This T cell receptor (beta chain) is from a study of blood T cell repertoires in COVID-19. The protocol was immunoSEQ multiplex PCR, while the TCRdb copy is restricted to in-frame clones and leaves out a portion. The sample consists of a few hundred thousand clones, 90% of them appearing once. Germline-derived CDR1 and CDR2 are SGHDN and FVKESK. V gave up 4 bases and J gave up 4 bases; unmatched junction bases: 7. The CDR3 is made up of 15 amino acids. Input material: PBMCs or T cells enriched from blood (not recorded which). The source of this sequence is a woman aged 18-29 years with acute COVID-19. The J gene is TRBJ1-3, the V gene TRBV14, with 7 bases lining up with TRBD1. CDR3 in amino acids: CASSPTTGFGNTIYF. CDR3 coding DNA: TGTGCCAGCAGCCCCACGACAGGGTTCGGAAACACCATATATTTT.